What follows describes a single T cell receptor beta chain. Its antigen is still unknown. Base-call qualities are not available, and no considerably larger clone is one nucleotide away. This entry belongs to a study of blood T cell repertoires in COVID-19 (dated by TCRdb to 2020 to 2022). Describing the broader study: Samples from collaborators originated in the United States, Italy and Spain and spanned both the acute and convalescent phases of COVID-19. Samples came from the ongoing ImmuneRACE study (first 160 participants) plus 1,254 subjects from 6 global collaborators. The repertoires were released in a freely available public database meant as a resource for research on the immune response to SARS-CoV-2. Deeply sampled blood TCRbeta repertoires from subjects exposed to, actively infected with, or recovered from COVID-19 were included in the dataset. The material from the prospective study consisted of cDNA or gDNA derived from T cells, B-cell-depleted T cells, or PBMCs. Where HLA class I and class II types were available, the types were taken from metadata supplied by the sample provider, not from assay-based typing. The sample metadata nearly always contained a de-identified subject ID, COVID-19 status, age in years and sex. Paper-wide results and their limitations: Clinical and demographic metadata were provided uncurated, with the amount varying by source and participant.

Collaborating institutions collected whole blood in K2EDTA tubes following their own protocols. For TCRbeta analysis, collaborators shipped samples as frozen whole blood, isolated PBMCs, or DNA extracted from either of those sample types. TCRbeta CDR3 regions were amplified from genomic DNA by means of the immunoSEQ Assay, a bias-controlled multiplex PCR. The paper's data handling went like this. The number of nucleated cells in each sample was estimated from the amplification of reference gene primers within the assay. To quantify the absolute abundance of each unique TCRbeta CDR3 rearrangement, sequence reads were collapsed and filtered. Productive Simpson clonality was computed per sample as the square root of Simpson's diversity index over productive rearrangements. As stored in TCRdb, this immuneACCESS dataset retains in-frame rearrangements with V and J assigned. A fraction of the clones does not appear; measured against another copy, unresolved V genes explain less than half of the discrepancy, and the remainder lacks a known reason. The V and J calls and clone size were taken over from that table, and D and trimming were inferred from the DNA. For this sample the table gives over 120,000 clones, of which 80% to 90% were detected only once. Of the sample, around 0.91% falls within the top ten clones.

Ends trimmed: V by 4 bases, J by 1 base; bases unmatched to a gene: 0. Including the terminal cysteine and phenylalanine, the CDR3 comprises 15 residues. Just the 45-base CDR3 DNA is kept, in frame starting at base 1. The germline V gene sets CDR1 to SGHTA and CDR2 to FQGNSA. The sequence links TRBV7-2 to TRBJ1-5, and TRBD1 aligns with 11 junction nucleotides. The sequenced sample was peripheral blood. The TCR originated in a woman between 50 and 59 years old with acute or convalescent COVID-19. The DNA reads as follows: TGTGCCAGCAGCTGGACAGGGGGCAGCAATCAGCCCCAGCATTTT. Its protein is CASSWTGGSNQPQHF.